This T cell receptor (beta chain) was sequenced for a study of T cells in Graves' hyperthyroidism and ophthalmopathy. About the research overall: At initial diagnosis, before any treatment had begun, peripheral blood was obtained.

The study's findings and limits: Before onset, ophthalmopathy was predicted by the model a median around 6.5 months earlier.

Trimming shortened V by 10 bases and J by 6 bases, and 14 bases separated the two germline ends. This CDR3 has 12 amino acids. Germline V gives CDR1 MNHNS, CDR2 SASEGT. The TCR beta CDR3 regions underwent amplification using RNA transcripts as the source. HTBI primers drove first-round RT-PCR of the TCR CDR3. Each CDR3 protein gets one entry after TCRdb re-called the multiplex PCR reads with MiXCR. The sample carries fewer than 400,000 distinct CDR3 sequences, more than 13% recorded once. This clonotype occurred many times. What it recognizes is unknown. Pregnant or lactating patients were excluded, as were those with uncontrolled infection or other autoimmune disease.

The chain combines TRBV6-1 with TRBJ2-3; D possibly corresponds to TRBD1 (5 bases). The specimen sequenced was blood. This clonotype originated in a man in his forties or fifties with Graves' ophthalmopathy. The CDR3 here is CATTTGVDTQYF. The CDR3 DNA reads TGTGCCACCACAACAGGTGTGGATACGCAGTATTTT.